The clone carrying this TCR beta chain was observed a handful of times. Its specificity is unknown. Amplified TCR beta CDR3 regions came from RNA transcripts. First-round RT-PCR targeting the TCR CDR3 was performed with the HTBI primer set. TCRdb recomputed calls from the multiplex PCR reads with MiXCR, one row per CDR3 protein. The sample carries 600,000 to 850,000 distinct CDR3 sequences, around 20% recorded once. With a duration under 2 months, the hyperthyroidism was newly diagnosed in patients aged 18 to 65. Every diagnosis used clinical symptoms, serum thyroxine and TRAb, thyroid ultrasound and orbital computed tomography. These data belong to a study of T cells in Graves' hyperthyroidism and ophthalmopathy. About the study: Peripheral blood sampling occurred at initial diagnosis, before any treatment.

General study results and limits: A model using 13 V-J features told ophthalmopathy apart from stable hyperthyroidism.

The germline V gene has CDR1 SGHAT and CDR2 FQNNGV. The CDR3 loop spans 17 amino acids. With 2 bases clipped from V and 2 bases from J, the junction kept 0 bases outside the gene matches. The sequenced sample consisted of blood. J is TRBJ2-6 and V is TRBV11-2; 13 positions agree with TRBD2. This receptor was obtained from a woman aged 50 to 60 with Graves' hyperthyroidism that later progressed to Graves' ophthalmopathy. The CDR3 DNA follows: TGTGCCAGCAGCTTAACTAGCGGGGGGGCTGGGGCCAACGTCCTGACTTTC. The encoded protein is CASSLTSGGAGANVLTF.